Sequencing of this T cell receptor (beta chain) was carried out in a study of response to subunit inactivated influenza vaccine. Germline loops: CDR1 MNHEY, CDR2 SMNVEV (reference sequence). CDR3 size: 17 residues. V was pared by 5 bases and J by 3 bases, with 20 bases between. About this clonotype itself: Its antigen is undetermined.

Each CDR3 protein gets one entry after TCRdb re-called the RT-PCR reads with MiXCR. The repertoire has 400,000 to 550,000 distinct CDR3 sequences, approximately 24% of them found once; the top ten carry 1.5% to 2%. Findings and caveats of the study: There was a suggestion from the authors that each seasonal influenza vaccination recruits few new T cells.

This clonotype originated in a man in his fifties who received an inactivated influenza vaccine. This sequence joins TRBV27 and TRBJ2-1; either TRBD1 or TRBD2 may fit D (5 bases each). The specimen comprised CD4+ T cells sorted from PBMCs, sampled 5 days after vaccination. Here the CDR3 reads CASSPRDHLAGYNEQFF. The CDR3 bases are TGTGCCAGCAGTCCACGGGACCATCTGGCCGGCTACAATGAGCAGTTCTTC.